This entry lists 12 T cell receptor beta chains sequenced from one sample in a study of blood T cells in healthy people across ages. Sample-barcoded 5' priming and a J-beta primer mix drove a second PCR of 7 to 11 cycles. TCRdb processed the 5' RACE reads anew with MiXCR; each CDR3 protein has one entry. The sample has nearly 800,000 distinct CDR3 sequences, around 50% seen once; the top ten hold about 26%. The specimen sequenced was blood. The receptors were gathered from a man aged 35 to 55 in good health.

The chain uses TRBV3-1 and TRBJ1-4; no reliable D call. Germline values: CDR1 LGHDT, CDR2 YNNKEL (reference sequence). The CDR3 sequence is 15 residues long. V lost 2 bases and J lost 5, with 12 bases in between. CDR3 loop: CASSQSRAKNEKLFF. CDR3 DNA: TGTGCCAGCAGCCAAAGCCGGGCCAAAAATGAAAAACTGTTTTTT.

This chain connects TRBV6-6 to TRBJ2-5; TRBD2 matches 9 bases. The length of the CDR3 is 13 residues. Germline V gene sequence: CDR1 MNHNY, CDR2 SVGAGI (reference sequence). The J segment lost 1 base and the V segment lost 9 bases, leaving 3 bases of the junction unmatched. CDR3 in DNA: TGTGCCAGTAAGCGGGGGGCCCAAGAGACCCAGTACTTC. This encodes CASKRGAQETQYF.

This clonotype has only a few counts. J is TRBJ2-4 and V is TRBV28; maybe TRBD2 (5 bases). The CDR3 sequence is 15 residues long. CDR1 is MDHEN and CDR2 is SYDVKM in the germline V gene. V gave up 6 bases and J gave up 2 bases, with 14 bases separating them. The CDR3 here is CASSPVTRTKNIQYF. The CDR3 DNA sequence: TGTGCCAGCAGCCCAGTCACTAGGACCAAAAACATTCAGTACTTC.

This chain uses TRBV20-1 with TRBJ2-5; D is possibly TRBD1 (6 bases). The CDR3 covers 17 residues. Trimming removed 0 bases from V and 5 bases from J, with 22 bases in between. The germline CDR1 and CDR2 sequences are DFQATT and SNEGSKA (reference sequence). As DNA, the CDR3 is TGCAGTGCTAGAGATCCATGGGGGTCAGGGGTTCGGGAGACCCAGTACTTC. Amino acids: CSARDPWGSGVRETQYF.

Points on this clonotype: The junction departs from the called germline gene at one end, perhaps through a read error. This chain connects TRBV3-1 to TRBJ2-3; D gene unclear. Germline V gene sequence: CDR1 LGHDT, CDR2 YNNKEL (reference sequence). This CDR3 has 11 amino acids. CDR3 nucleotide sequence: TGTGTCAGCAGCCAGACAGATACGCAGTATTTT. Translating gives CVSSQTDTQYF.

This clonotype was found a few times. The J gene is TRBJ2-1, the V gene TRBV7-6, with TRBD1 matching 11 bases. V dropped 3 bases and J dropped 8; count of bases not matched to a gene: 15. The CDR3 totals 18 residues. CDR1 and CDR2 (germline): SGHVS, FNYEAQ. The DNA of the CDR3 is TGTGCCAGCAGCTTTCCCCGCGGGGGGGACAGGGGGGTAGATGAGCAGTTCTTC. Its translation is CASSFPRGGDRGVDEQFF.

This clonotype was detected only a few times. The chain is built from TRBV20-1 and TRBJ2-7; TRBD2 matches 8 bases. V trimming: 7 bases; J trimming: 6 bases; junction bases outside the gene matches: 17. Per germline, CDR1 DFQATT and CDR2 SNEGSKA (reference sequence). This CDR3 is built from 15 residues. Here the CDR3 reads CSVGAPGLGLSEQYF. As DNA, the CDR3 is TGCAGTGTTGGAGCACCGGGACTAGGGCTCTCCGAGCAGTACTTC.

J is TRBJ2-7 and V is TRBV18; 8 bases align to TRBD1. This CDR3 has 16 amino acids. V was clipped by 3 bases and J by 7 bases; unmatched bases: 14. Germline lookup yields CDR1 KGHSH and CDR2 LQKENI. CDR3 coding DNA: TGTGCCAGCTCACCTGTTTATGGGACAGGCCTCAATGAGCAGTACTTC. Protein sequence: CASSPVYGTGLNEQYF. The full variable domain, its missing parts supplied by reference TRBV18 and TRBJ2-7, is NAGVMQNPRHLVRRRGQEARLRCSPMKGHSHVYWYRQLPEEGLKFMVYLQKENIIDESGMPKERFSAEFPKEGPSILRIQQVVRGDSAAYFCASSPVYGTGLNEQYFGPGTRLTVT.

The chain carries TRBV14 and TRBJ2-3; 7 bases align to TRBD1. Germline loops: CDR1 SGHDN, CDR2 FVKESK. The V segment lost 2 bases and the J segment 3 bases; nucleotides outside the gene matches: 5. CDR3 length: 15 residues. Written as DNA, the CDR3 is TGTGCCAGCAGCCAACGGACAGGCGGTACAGATACGCAGTATTTT. This codes for CASSQRTGGTDTQYF.

The genes are TRBV10-3 and TRBJ2-3; 9 bases are a match to TRBD2. Per the germline V gene, CDR1 is ENHRY and CDR2 is SYGVKD. The CDR3 totals 15 residues. The V gene end was trimmed by 4 bases and the J gene end by 4 bases; junction bases not matched to a gene: 6. The CDR3 DNA reads as TGTGCCATCAGTGGTTCTAGCGGGGATTCAGATACGCAGTATTTT. Amino acids: CAISGSSGDSDTQYF.

The genes are TRBV4-3 and TRBJ2-2; a weak D match, TRBD2 (5 bases). The CDR3 loop spans 15 amino acids. CDR1 and CDR2 (germline): LGHNA, YSLEER. Trimming shortened V by 1 base and J by 3 bases, and 9 bases separated the two germline ends. Written as DNA, the CDR3 is TGCGCCAGCAGCCAAGGCACGGGATACACCGGGGAGCTGTTTTTT. Protein sequence: CASSQGTGYTGELFF.

In its sample, this clonotype was seen many times. The V call is TRBV12-3 or TRBV12-4, the J call TRBJ1-2; no reliable D call. This CDR3 is 11 amino acids long. Trimming cost V 3 bases and J 4 bases, with 3 bases left between them. CDR3 nucleotides: TGTGCCAGCAGTTTGGGCTATGGCTACACCTTC. Translating gives CASSLGYGYTF.